This record covers a single TCR beta chain. The data originate from a study of blood T cell repertoires in COVID-19. Study as a whole: Acute and convalescent COVID-19 specimens originated in the United States, Italy and Spain. The analysed material was cDNA or gDNA that came from T cells, B-cell-depleted T cells, or PBMCs.

As originally analysed: Nucleated cell number was recorded as an estimate derived from reference gene primer amplification. Generated by immunoSEQ multiplex PCR, the TCRdb table keeps only in-frame clones and is missing some. The DNA gave D and trimming, while V, J and clone size come from that table. This sample has roughly 120,000 clones, with about 83% found just once. The CDR3 contains 13 residues. Germline CDR1 is MNHEY and CDR2 is SMNVEV (reference sequence). Trimming shortened V by 4 bases and J by 4 bases, and 10 bases separated the two germline ends. The receptor was derived from a man in his 70s with acute or convalescent COVID-19. Specimen: peripheral blood. The V call is TRBV27, the J call TRBJ1-1; tentatively, D is TRBD1 (5 bases). The CDR3 nucleotides read TGTGCCAGCAGTTCGGAGCAGGGCACTGAAGCTTTCTTT. Encoded protein: CASSSEQGTEAFF.